Shown below are 29 T cell receptor beta chains from a single sample sequenced in a study of cytomegalovirus exposure and HLA in healthy donors. PCR was performed using 60 Vbeta and 13 Jbeta primers. This table comes from immunoSEQ multiplex PCR, and its TCRdb copy is limited to in-frame clones, with some not included. The repertoire consists of 150,000 to 200,000 clones, with roughly 77% occurring once and the leading ten covering approximately 2.4%. The source material was PBMCs. These receptors originate from a woman aged 40 to 49 in good health and CMV-seropositive.

In nucleotides, the CDR3 is TGCGCCAGCAGCCCCCGGGACAGTCGTGCCACTGAAGCTTTCTTT. This translates into CASSPRDSRATEAFF. The rearrangement links TRBV5-1 to TRBJ1-1; 7 bases agree with TRBD1. J lost 4 bases, V lost 4 bases, and 10 bases had no gene match. Germline CDR1 SGHRS, CDR2 YFSETQ. This CDR3 has 15 amino acids. The complete variable domain, with remaining parts taken from reference TRBV5-1 and TRBJ1-1, reads KAGVTQTPRYLIKTRGQQVTLSCSPISGHRSVSWYQQTPGQGLQFLFEYFSETQRNKGNFPGRFSGRQFSNSRSEMNVSTLELGDSALYLCASSPRDSRATEAFFGQGTRLTVV.

The genes are TRBV13 and TRBJ2-4; D possibly corresponds to TRBD1 (6 bases). The CDR3 loop spans 17 amino acids. Germline V lookup: CDR1 PRHDT, CDR2 FYEKMQ (reference sequence). Trimming took 5 bases from V and 2 from J, leaving 19 bases between them. This CDR3 is CASSVLTGSFTKNIQYF. For the CDR3, the DNA is TGTGCCAGCAGCGTGCTAACAGGGTCGTTCACCAAAAACATTCAGTACTTC.

Worth noting for this clone: An end of the junction differs from the germline gene, which may be a read error. The genes are TRBV12-5 and TRBJ1-5; TRBD1 might be the D (6 bases). Germline V lookup: CDR1 LGHNT, CDR2 FRNRAP. The CDR3 runs to 13 residues. In DNA, the CDR3 is TGTGCTAGTGGCTTGGACAGTAATCAGCCCCAGCATTTT. The encoded protein is CASGLDSNQPQHF.

The gene calls are TRBV29-1 and TRBJ1-3; 9 positions match TRBD1. Germline V gene data show CDR1 as SQVTM and CDR2 as ANQGSEA. Germline trimming cut 5 bases from V and 4 bases from J; bases unmatched to any gene: 6. The CDR3 covers 14 residues. Here the CDR3 DNA reads TGCAGCGTTAAACAGGGGGCCGGGGGAAACACCATATATTTT. This translates into CSVKQGAGGNTIYF.

The J gene is TRBJ1-2, the V gene TRBV4-1, with 7 bases lining up with TRBD1. The CDR3 sequence is 16 residues long. Germline CDR1 MGHRA, CDR2 YSYEKL. J lost 2 bases, V lost 3 bases, and 9 bases had no gene match. The CDR3 is CASSHGTATVNYGYTF. CDR3 coding DNA: TGCGCCAGCAGCCACGGGACAGCCACTGTAAACTATGGCTACACCTTC.

The genes are TRBV6-4 and TRBJ1-5; the match to TRBD1 covers 9 bases. V shed 5 bases and J 3 bases; nucleotides not matched to a gene: 8. The germline gives CDR1 MRHNA, CDR2 SNTAGT. This CDR3 spans 16 amino acids. The CDR3 is CASSTPGTGLNQPQHF. The DNA for the CDR3 is TGTGCCAGCAGTACCCCCGGGACAGGGCTCAATCAGCCCCAGCATTTT.

The chain joins TRBV7-2 to TRBJ2-5; 8 bases line up with TRBD1. CDR1 is SGHTA, CDR2 FQGNSA, per germline. CDR3 length: 15 residues. V lost 5 bases to trimming and J lost 2 bases; unmatched junction nucleotides: 7. The CDR3 loop is CASSPRQGRQETQYF. The CDR3 nucleotides read TGTGCCAGCAGCCCCCGACAGGGGAGGCAAGAGACCCAGTACTTC.

The rearrangement uses TRBV5-6 and TRBJ2-7; 9 bases fit TRBD1. This CDR3 spans 14 amino acids. Germline V gene lookup returns CDR1 SGHDT and CDR2 YYEEEE. The V segment lost 0 bases and the J segment 2 bases; nucleotides outside the gene matches: 0. DNA for the CDR3: TGTGCCAGCAGCTTGGGGACAGGGGCCTACGAGCAGTACTTC. Its protein is CASSLGTGAYEQYF.

V usage is TRBV25-1 and J usage is TRBJ2-1, with 9 bases matching TRBD2. From germline, CDR1 is MGHDK and CDR2 SYGVNS. CDR3 length: 14 residues. The V gene end was trimmed by 9 bases and the J gene end by 4 bases; junction bases not matched to a gene: 7. The CDR3 here is CASLNSGGYNEQFF. The DNA for the CDR3 is TGTGCCAGTTTAAATAGCGGGGGATACAATGAGCAGTTCTTC.

This clone showed up just once. V and J are TRBV13 and TRBJ2-2; D gene uncertain. Germline loops: CDR1 PRHDT, CDR2 FYEKMQ (reference sequence). The ends were cut back, 0 bases at V and 5 bases at J, with 7 bases in the middle. The CDR3 runs to 14 residues. CDR3 in amino acids: CASSLGSGTGELFF. Here the CDR3 DNA reads TGTGCCAGCAGCTTAGGCTCGGGTACCGGGGAGCTGTTTTTT.

This clone was counted only a few times. V usage is TRBV19 and J usage is TRBJ1-3; tentatively, D is TRBD1 (5 bases). Germline V gene lookup returns CDR1 LNHDA and CDR2 SQIVND (reference sequence). The CDR3 loop spans 15 amino acids. V was trimmed by 5 bases and J by 0 bases, leaving 11 bases between them. The CDR3 here is CASSERGTSGNTIYF. The CDR3 nucleotides read TGTGCCAGTAGTGAACGGGGGACCTCTGGAAACACCATATATTTT.

V usage is TRBV27 and J usage is TRBJ2-7, with D perhaps matching TRBD1 (5 bases). Trimming took off 5 bases at V and 4 bases at J, with 18 bases between the two ends. There are 15 residues in the CDR3. Per germline, CDR1 MNHEY and CDR2 SMNVEV (reference sequence). The CDR3 sequence is CASSPEILQVYEQYF. In DNA, the CDR3 is TGTGCCAGCAGTCCAGAAATACTACAGGTTTACGAGCAGTACTTC.

This chain links TRBV19 with TRBJ2-3; TRBD2 matches at 10 bases. The J segment lost 2 bases and the V segment lost 3 bases, leaving 2 bases of the junction unmatched. This CDR3 has 15 amino acids. Per germline, CDR1 LNHDA and CDR2 SQIVND (reference sequence). This CDR3 is CASSISGGITDTQYF. Here the CDR3 DNA reads TGTGCCAGTAGTATTAGCGGGGGGATCACAGATACGCAGTATTTT. Together with reference TRBV19 and TRBJ2-3, the CDR3 gives the full variable domain: DGGITQSPKYLFRKEGQNVTLSCEQNLNHDAMYWYRQDPGQGLRLIYYSQIVNDFQKGDIAEGYSVSREKKESFPLTVTSAQKNPTAFYLCASSISGGITDTQYFGPGTRLTVL.

This clone was seen more than once but under ten times. The rearrangement uses TRBV4-2 and TRBJ1-4, with 8 bases that match TRBD1. The ends lost 0 bases at V and 7 bases at J; junction bases unmatched: 10. This CDR3 comprises 17 residues. Germline CDR1 reads LGHNA; CDR2 reads YNFKEQ. CDR3 protein: CASSQDSSRGHGEKLFF. The CDR3 DNA sequence: TGTGCCAGCAGCCAAGACTCCTCCAGGGGGCATGGTGAAAAACTGTTTTTT.

This clone came up a few times. The chain carries TRBV6-5 and TRBJ2-7; 9 bases match TRBD1. J was trimmed by 2 bases and V by 2 bases; bases with no gene match: 1. This CDR3 contains 14 residues. CDR1 is MNHEY, CDR2 SVGAGI, per germline. CDR3 coding DNA: TGTGCCAGCAGTTACAGGACAGGGGCCTACGAGCAGTACTTC. It translates to CASSYRTGAYEQYF.

V is TRBV7-9 and J is TRBJ2-2; 9 bases agree with TRBD2. Germline V gene lookup returns CDR1 SEHNR and CDR2 FQNEAQ (reference sequence). The CDR3 is 15 residues long. The junction had 11 bases not matched to a gene; V was cut back by 8 bases and J by 7 bases. The CDR3 protein is CASVRSKREVGELFF. CDR3 sequence (DNA): TGTGCCAGCGTAAGGTCCAAGCGGGAGGTCGGGGAGCTGTTTTTT. The full variable domain, its missing parts supplied by reference TRBV7-9 and TRBJ2-2, is DTGVSQNPRHKITKRGQNVTFRCDPISEHNRLYWYRQTLGQGPEFLTYFQNEAQLEKSRLLSDRFSAERPKGSFSTLEIQRTEQGDSAMYLCASVRSKREVGELFFGEGSRLTVL.

This clone was counted only a few times. This rearrangement joins TRBV28 to TRBJ1-6, with TRBD1 matching 7 bases. In germline, CDR1 is MDHEN, CDR2 SYDVKM. V lost 8 bases and J lost 2; bases outside the gene matches: 12. The CDR3 length is 17 residues. CDR3 nucleotide sequence: TGTGCCAGCTCCTCCACAGGGGAATGGACCTATAATTCACCCCTCCACTTT. Translating it yields CASSSTGEWTYNSPLHF.

The table lists this clone with a count of one. The chain combines TRBV5-4 with TRBJ2-5; D remains unclear. The V gene lost 0 bases and the J gene lost 4 bases, with 10 bases spanning the gap. Germline loops: CDR1 SGHNT, CDR2 YYREEE (reference sequence). The CDR3 spans 14 residues. The CDR3 bases are TGTGCCAGCAGCTTGGCCCTGGGCGCAGAGACCCAGTACTTC. It codes for CASSLALGAETQYF.

The chain has TRBV6-4 and TRBJ2-7; 13 bases are shared with TRBD2. The germline gives CDR1 MRHNA, CDR2 SNTAGT. The CDR3 has 14 amino acids. V gave up 6 bases and J gave up 6 bases; unmatched junction bases: 5. CDR3 DNA sequence: TGTGCCAGCAGGCCGGGACTAGCGGGAACCGAGCAGTACTTC. Translated, it gives CASRPGLAGTEQYF.

V gene TRBV27 combines with J gene TRBJ1-2; D is unresolved. With 2 bases removed from V and 0 bases from J, the gap between germline ends came to 7 bases. The CDR3 has 14 residues. Germline loops: CDR1 MNHEY, CDR2 SMNVEV (reference sequence). CDR3 in amino acids: CASSLAGTNYGYTF. CDR3 nucleotides: TGTGCCAGCAGTTTAGCCGGGACTAACTATGGCTACACCTTC.

A few counts support this clone. The CDR3: CASSQGPGQGGNEQFF. For the CDR3, the DNA is TGTGCCAGCAGCCAGGGTCCGGGACAGGGGGGCAATGAGCAGTTCTTC. This chain joins TRBV4-2 and TRBJ2-1; 11 bases are shared with TRBD1. This CDR3 comprises 16 residues. Trimming took 3 bases from V and 6 from J; bases not matched to a gene: 7. The germline gives CDR1 LGHNA, CDR2 YNFKEQ.

V is TRBV13 and J is TRBJ1-2, with 9 nucleotides matching TRBD1. CDR3 length equals 12 residues. Losses at the gene ends were 5 bases for V and 6 bases for J; bases not matched to a gene: 1. From germline, CDR1 is PRHDT and CDR2 FYEKMQ (reference sequence). DNA for the CDR3: TGTGCCAGCAGCGGACAGGGGCATGGCTACACCTTC. Encoded protein: CASSGQGHGYTF.

A few counts support this clone. J is TRBJ2-5 and V is TRBV18, with 11 bases lining up with TRBD1. V trimming: 1 base; J trimming: 1 base; junction bases outside the gene matches: 5. The germline V gene encodes CDR1 KGHSH and CDR2 LQKENI. The CDR3 contains 17 residues. CDR3 region: CASSPLVGTGGQETQYF. In DNA form, the CDR3 reads TGTGCCAGCTCACCACTAGTCGGGACAGGGGGCCAAGAGACCCAGTACTTC.

This chain connects TRBV18 to TRBJ2-7; D might be TRBD2 (7 bases). With 2 bases removed from V and 7 bases from J, the gap between germline ends came to 12 bases. The V gene's germline CDR1 is KGHSH and CDR2 LQKENI. The CDR3 loop spans 13 amino acids. For the CDR3, the DNA is TGTGCCAGCTCACCAAAAGGGGGGGAAGAGCAGTACTTC. It encodes CASSPKGGEEQYF.

The chain is built from TRBV18 and TRBJ1-1; D is unclear. CDR3 length equals 12 residues. V lost 2 bases to trimming and J lost 7 bases, with 8 bases between them. From germline, CDR1 is KGHSH and CDR2 LQKENI. CDR3 residues: CASSPSSDEAFF. CDR3 DNA: TGTGCCAGCTCACCATCGAGCGATGAAGCTTTCTTT.

The chain combines TRBV18 with TRBJ1-1; TRBD1 agrees at 7 bases. This CDR3 is 15 amino acids long. V was pared by 2 bases and J by 2 bases, with 5 bases of the junction left unmatched. CDR1 is KGHSH, CDR2 LQKENI, per germline. The CDR3 loop is CASSPKQGGNTEAFF. The CDR3 DNA reads TGTGCCAGCTCACCAAAGCAAGGGGGCAACACTGAAGCTTTCTTT.

The chain is built from TRBV7-8 and TRBJ1-2; D possibly corresponds to TRBD1 (6 bases). CDR3 length: 13 residues. The germline gives CDR1 SGHVS, CDR2 FQNEAQ. V lost 5 bases and J 8 bases, leaving 15 bases between the germline ends. CDR3: CASSPDRQIGYTF. The CDR3 DNA reads as TGTGCCAGCAGCCCGGACAGACAGATCGGCTACACCTTC.

This chain joins TRBV14 and TRBJ2-2; D unresolved. V lost 2 bases to trimming and J lost 5 bases, with 9 bases between them. This CDR3 region has 14 residues. Germline CDR1 and CDR2: SGHDN and FVKESK. CDR3: CASSQSIRTGELFF. DNA for the CDR3: TGTGCCAGCAGCCAATCTATACGGACCGGGGAGCTGTTTTTT.

The chain has TRBV28 and TRBJ1-2; D is unresolved. This CDR3 comprises 14 residues. CDR1 is MDHEN, CDR2 SYDVKM, per germline. Trimming pared 1 base from V and 1 base from J, leaving 7 bases between. The chain's CDR3 is CASSLYGSNYGYTF. In DNA, the CDR3 is TGTGCCAGCAGTTTATATGGGAGTAACTATGGCTACACCTTC.